This paragraph covers one TCR beta chain sequence. The data are from a study of blood T cells in healthy people across ages. Germline V lookup: CDR1 MNHNS, CDR2 SASEGT. Trimming removed 7 bases at V and 0 bases at J, with 16 bases between. This CDR3 has 15 residues. Then a second PCR, running roughly 7 to 11 cycles, was carried out with a sample-barcoded 5' primer and a J-beta primer mix. Each sample provided no less than 2.5 million CDR3-containing paired-end reads. TCRdb processed the 5' RACE reads anew with MiXCR; each CDR3 protein has one entry. The sample has hundreds of thousands of distinct CDR3 sequences; more than 20% are singletons. These data also featured in a second study, about T cells of mothers and their children. That report notes: Donors comprised three healthy Caucasian mothers plus their six children.

This receptor was identified in a boy aged 10-17 years in good health. V usage is TRBV6-1 and J usage is TRBJ2-7; D remains unclear. The sample consisted of blood. The CDR3 is CASTLNVFGSYEQYF. Here the CDR3 DNA reads TGTGCCAGCACCCTGAATGTGTTTGGCTCCTACGAGCAGTACTTC.